The clone carrying this T cell receptor (beta chain) occurred many times. Its antigen is still unknown. As to time point: persistent/refractory GD, antithyroid drugs over 5 years with positive TRAb. PBMC RNA served as the TCR library source. Guidelines of the American Thyroid Association were used to diagnose Graves' disease. The patient group derived from an endocrinology department in Xi'an, China. These data are taken from a study of regulatory T cells in long-lasting Graves disease. Study findings and constraints: Persistent disease favored TRBV28, TRBJ1-2 and TRBJ2-5. Peripheral blood alone, not thyroid tissue, underwent study.

Arm-PCR of CDR3 regions with iRepertoire HTBI primers generated TCR beta libraries. MiXCR, applied by TCRdb to the multiplex PCR reads, yields one record per CDR3 protein. The sample carries 430,000 or so distinct CDR3 sequences, roughly 23% recorded once. Germline assignment: CDR1 SGHTA and CDR2 FQGTGA. This CDR3 comprises 15 residues. Deletions cut 5 bases from V and 1 base from J, with 14 bases between. The specimen was peripheral blood mononuclear cells (PBMCs), collected when the disease was refractory, from a patient treated with antithyroid drugs. The clonotype originates from a female donor with Graves disease. The V and J genes are TRBV7-3 and TRBJ1-1, with D uncertain. The CDR3 coding sequence is TGTGCCAGCAGCCTAGCAGGCCCCGGGAACACTGAAGCTTTCTTT. It yields the protein CASSLAGPGNTEAFF.